This TCR beta chain was captured by sequencing in a study of control samples from healthy donors and cancer patients. Concerning this clone: Other nucleotide sequences in the sample specify the same CDR3.

Sequencing was performed with immunoSEQ multiplex PCR; in TCRdb, only in-frame clones are kept and a portion is missing. The sample carries some 150,000 clones, about 93% recorded once. CDR1 is MDHEN and CDR2 is SYDVKM in the germline V gene. Trimming cost V 2 bases and J 1 base, with 12 bases left between them. This CDR3 region has 15 residues. The sequenced material came from blood. This receptor was obtained from a man in his forties or fifties in good health. The chain is built from TRBV28 and TRBJ2-7; perhaps TRBD1 as D (8 bases). CDR3 region: CASSLTGGVSYEQYF. The CDR3 nucleotides read TGTGCCAGCAGTTTAACAGGGGGGGTTTCCTACGAGCAGTACTTC.